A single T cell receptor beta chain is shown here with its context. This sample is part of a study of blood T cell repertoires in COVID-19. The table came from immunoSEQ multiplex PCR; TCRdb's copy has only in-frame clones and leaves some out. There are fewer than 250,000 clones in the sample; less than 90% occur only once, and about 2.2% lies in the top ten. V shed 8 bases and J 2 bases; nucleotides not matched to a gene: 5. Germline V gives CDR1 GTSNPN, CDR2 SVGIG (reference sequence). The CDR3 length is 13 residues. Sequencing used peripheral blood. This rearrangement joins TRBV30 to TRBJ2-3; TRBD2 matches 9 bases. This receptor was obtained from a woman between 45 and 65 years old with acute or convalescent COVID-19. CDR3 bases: TGTGCCCGGACTAGCGACTTCACAGATACGCAGTATTTT. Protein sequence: CARTSDFTDTQYF.